The rows below give T cell receptor beta chains drawn from one sample of a study of cytomegalovirus exposure and HLA in healthy donors. Generated by immunoSEQ multiplex PCR, the TCRdb table keeps only in-frame clones and is missing some. The sample records 130,000 to 150,000 clones, roughly 80% being singletons. The sequencing sample was made of PBMCs. Receptors originate from a man aged 35-49 years in good health and CMV-seropositive. CDR3s include the opening cysteine and the closing phenylalanine or tryptophan. D genes are given only for firm matches. Only part of the rows carry a size: once, few, many, or a class if the clone is expanded.

V: TRBV19; J: TRBJ2-7; size: -; D: -; CDR3: CASSPFIRDINYEQYF; DNA: TGTGCCAGTAGCCCGTTCATCCGGGACATCAACTACGAGCAGTACTTC
V: TRBV5-6; J: TRBJ1-4; size: few; D: TRBD1; CDR3: CASSLSTGGNEKLFF; DNA: TGTGCCAGCAGCTTATCGACAGGGGGCAATGAAAAACTGTTTTTT
V: TRBV6-5; J: TRBJ2-2; size: -; D: TRBD2; CDR3: CASSYYASLAGGELFF; DNA: TGTGCCAGCAGTTACTACGCGAGTCTAGCGGGCGGGGAGCTGTTTTTT
V: TRBV2; J: TRBJ1-1; size: -; D: -; CDR3: CASRAGPPENTEAFF; DNA: TGTGCCAGCAGGGCGGGACCCCCGGAAAACACTGAAGCTTTCTTT
V: TRBV7-3; J: TRBJ2-2; size: -; D: -; CDR3: CASSPLLGGIGNTGELFF; DNA: TGTGCCAGCAGCCCCCTCCTTGGGGGCATCGGGAACACCGGGGAGCTGTTTTTT
V: TRBV5-8; J: TRBJ2-3; size: -; D: -; CDR3: CASSLGWHADTQYF; DNA: TGTGCCAGCAGCTTGGGGTGGCATGCAGATACGCAGTATTTT
V: TRBV19; J: TRBJ1-5; size: few; D: -; CDR3: CASSITGGGGTDNQPQHF; DNA: TGTGCCAGTAGTATAACAGGAGGGGGGGGAACGGACAATCAGCCCCAGCATTTT
V: TRBV9; J: TRBJ2-3; size: few; D: -; CDR3: CASSVGLGPQYF; DNA: TGTGCCAGCAGCGTAGGTCTAGGCCCGCAGTATTTT
V: TRBV5-4; J: TRBJ2-1; size: -; D: TRBD2; CDR3: CASSLASGRRFSYNEQFF; DNA: TGTGCCAGCAGCTTGGCTAGCGGGAGAAGGTTCTCCTACAATGAGCAGTTCTTC
V: TRBV7-9; J: TRBJ1-5; size: once; D: -; CDR3: CASSFLGGEEQPQHF; DNA: TGTGCCAGCAGCTTCTTGGGGGGGGAAGAACAGCCCCAGCATTTT
V: TRBV6-5; J: TRBJ1-2; size: -; D: -; CDR3: CASMEYGYTF; DNA: TGTGCCAGCATGGAGTATGGCTACACCTTC
V: TRBV6-1; J: TRBJ1-1; size: -; D: TRBD1; CDR3: CASGDSMNTEAFF; DNA: TGTGCCAGCGGGGACAGTATGAACACTGAAGCTTTCTTT
V: TRBV28; J: TRBJ2-7; size: -; D: TRBD2; CDR3: CASSPEGLAGQYYEQYF; DNA: TGTGCCAGCAGTCCGGAGGGACTAGCGGGACAATACTACGAGCAGTACTTC
V: TRBV11-2; J: TRBJ2-3; size: -; D: -; CDR3: CASSLDFTSTQYF; DNA: TGTGCCAGCAGCTTAGATTTCACTTCTACGCAGTATTTT
V: TRBV7-9; J: TRBJ2-7; size: -; D: -; CDR3: CASSSDNYEQYF; DNA: TGTGCCAGCAGTTCGGACAACTACGAGCAGTACTTC
V: TRBV19; J: TRBJ1-2; size: -; D: -; CDR3: CASSTTTDPNYGYTF; DNA: TGTGCCAGTAGTACGACGACAGACCCTAACTATGGCTACACCTTC
V: TRBV19; J: TRBJ2-7; size: -; D: TRBD2; CDR3: CASSRREGYEQYF; DNA: TGTGCCAGTAGTCGGCGGGAGGGCTACGAGCAGTACTTC
V: TRBV29-1; J: TRBJ2-3; size: -; D: TRBD2; CDR3: CSVSSGRTYSTDTQYF; DNA: TGCAGCGTTTCAAGCGGGAGGACCTATAGCACAGATACGCAGTATTTT
V: TRBV5-6; J: TRBJ2-1; size: -; D: TRBD1; CDR3: CASSLWTGSSPYNEQFF; DNA: TGTGCCAGCAGCTTGTGGACAGGGTCCTCACCTTACAATGAGCAGTTCTTC
V: TRBV5-1; J: TRBJ2-4; size: -; D: -; CDR3: CASSEYHRAGDIQYF; DNA: TGCGCCAGCAGCGAATACCACAGGGCTGGTGACATTCAGTACTTC
V: TRBV4-3; J: TRBJ1-5; size: -; D: -; CDR3: CASSQARGQPQHF; DNA: TGCGCCAGCAGCCAAGCGAGAGGACAGCCCCAGCATTTT
V: TRBV11-2; J: TRBJ2-7; size: once; D: TRBD2; CDR3: CASTLNVPGGFSYEQYF; DNA: TGTGCCAGCACCTTAAACGTTCCGGGAGGGTTCTCCTACGAGCAGTACTTC
V: TRBV19; J: TRBJ2-7; size: -; D: TRBD1; CDR3: CASSATGGGSYEQYF; DNA: TGTGCCAGTAGTGCAACAGGGGGTGGCTCCTACGAGCAGTACTTC
V: TRBV15; J: TRBJ1-5; size: -; D: -; CDR3: CATSTRGNQPQHF; DNA: TGTGCCACCAGCACCAGGGGCAATCAGCCCCAGCATTTT
V: TRBV4-3; J: TRBJ1-1; size: -; D: -; CDR3: CASSPGPGLSNTEAFF; DNA: TGCGCCAGCAGCCCTGGGCCGGGACTTTCGAACACTGAAGCTTTCTTT
V: TRBV11-2; J: TRBJ2-1; size: -; D: TRBD1; CDR3: CASSLEIGARGGLFF; DNA: TGTGCCAGCAGCTTAGAAATTGGGGCAAGAGGGGGCCTGTTCTTC
V: TRBV5-4; J: TRBJ2-5; size: few; D: TRBD2; CDR3: CASTRTSGQETQYF; DNA: TGTGCCAGCACCCGGACTAGCGGCCAAGAGACCCAGTACTTC
V: TRBV2; J: TRBJ1-6; size: -; D: -; CDR3: CASTLSDGNSPLHF; DNA: TGTGCCAGCACCCTCAGTGACGGGAATTCACCCCTCCACTTT
V: TRBV2; J: TRBJ1-6; size: -; D: TRBD1; CDR3: CASDRMTGEASPLHF; DNA: TGTGCCAGCGACCGGATGACAGGGGAAGCTTCACCCCTCCACTTT
V: TRBV9; J: TRBJ2-1; size: once; D: TRBD2; CDR3: CASSVATSGRFNEQFF; DNA: TGTGCCAGCAGCGTAGCAACTAGCGGGAGGTTTAATGAGCAGTTCTTC
V: TRBV4-1; J: TRBJ1-1; size: once; D: -; CDR3: CASSHKDSLNTEAFF; DNA: TGCGCCAGCAGCCATAAGGACAGCCTGAACACTGAAGCTTTCTTT
V: TRBV15; J: TRBJ1-1; size: -; D: -; CDR3: CATSRDRMALNTEAFF; DNA: TGTGCCACCAGCAGAGATCGAATGGCACTGAACACTGAAGCTTTCTTT
V: TRBV29-1; J: TRBJ1-5; size: few; D: -; CDR3: CSVGGFNQPQHF; DNA: TGCAGCGTCGGGGGGTTCAATCAGCCCCAGCATTTT
V: TRBV19; J: TRBJ2-7; size: -; D: TRBD2; CDR3: CASATSGNQAYEQYF; DNA: TGTGCCAGTGCGACTAGCGGGAATCAAGCCTACGAGCAGTACTTC
V: TRBV6-5; J: TRBJ2-3; size: -; D: -; CDR3: CASSYWQGTDTQYF; DNA: TGTGCCAGCAGTTACTGGCAGGGAACAGATACGCAGTATTTT
V: TRBV5-3; J: TRBJ2-1; size: -; D: TRBD2; CDR3: CARSLPSGSSSYNEQFF; DNA: TGTGCCAGAAGCTTGCCTAGCGGGAGTTCCTCCTACAATGAGCAGTTCTTC
V: TRBV5-1; J: TRBJ1-3; size: once; D: -; CDR3: CASSLRWRTDYSGNTIYF; DNA: TGCGCCAGCAGCTTGAGGTGGCGGACAGACTACTCTGGAAACACCATATATTTT
V: TRBV4-2; J: TRBJ2-2; size: few; D: TRBD2; CDR3: CASSQMWEGRTGELFF; DNA: TGTGCCAGCAGCCAAATGTGGGAGGGCCGCACCGGGGAGCTGTTTTTT
V: TRBV6-6; J: TRBJ2-3; size: -; D: -; CDR3: CASSLPGTDTQYF; DNA: TGTGCCAGCAGTCTACCAGGGACAGATACGCAGTATTTT
V: TRBV4-3; J: TRBJ2-7; size: -; D: TRBD1; CDR3: CASSPRIEGQVRYEQYF; DNA: TGCGCCAGCAGCCCCAGAATAGAGGGACAGGTTCGCTACGAGCAGTACTTC
V: TRBV27; J: TRBJ2-7; size: -; D: TRBD1; CDR3: CASSSGTEYEQYF; DNA: TGTGCCAGCAGTTCCGGGACAGAGTACGAGCAGTACTTC
V: TRBV4-2; J: TRBJ2-2; size: once; D: -; CDR3: CASSQAGLRNTGELFF; DNA: TGTGCCAGCAGCCAAGCGGGACTCCGCAACACCGGGGAGCTGTTTTTT